This is a list of T cell receptor beta chains from one sample in a study of CD8+ T cells in alopecia areata. Assay used: immunoSEQ multiplex PCR; TCRdb lists only in-frame clones, some missing. The sample lists about 110,000 clones; 50% to 60% were seen once. Sample: NKG2D-low CD8+ T cells sorted from blood. These receptors came from a human donor with alopecia areata. Both conserved end residues are part of each CDR3. A D gene is named only where the DNA matches it firmly. The size entry is marked missing in some rows and otherwise reads once, few, many or a size class.

v_call	j_call	d_call	clone_size	cdr3_nt	cdr3_aa
TRBV25-1	TRBJ1-1	-	-	TGTGCCAGCAGTCTACAAATCGGGAACACTGAAGCTTTCTTT	CASSLQIGNTEAFF
TRBV20-1	TRBJ1-2	-	few	TGCAGTGCTAGAGGGGGGCGCAGCTACACCTTC	CSARGGRSYTF
TRBV4-1	TRBJ2-1	TRBD2	-	TGCGCCAGCAGCCACGGACTAGCGGGAGGGCGTGAGCAGTTCTTC	CASSHGLAGGREQFF
TRBV6-5	TRBJ2-7	-	-	TGTGCCAGCAGTGATTGGGAGCAGTACTTC	CASSDWEQYF
TRBV5-4	TRBJ2-3	-	few	TGTGCCAGCAGCTCACTAGCAGGCACAGATACGCAGTATTTT	CASSSLAGTDTQYF
TRBV4-2	TRBJ2-1	-	-	TGTGCCAGCAGCGAAGGCAATGAGCAGTTCTTC	CASSEGNEQFF
TRBV27	TRBJ1-5	TRBD1	-	TGTGCCAGCGGCTGGGACAGGACTAATCAGCCCCAGCATTTT	CASGWDRTNQPQHF
TRBV13	TRBJ2-7	TRBD2	-	TGTGCCAGCAGCTTAGCGGGTAGCGGGGACTCCTACGAGCAGTACTTC	CASSLAGSGDSYEQYF
TRBV5-1	TRBJ2-7	TRBD1	-	TGCGCCAGCAGCTTGGCTGGGGACAGGGGAGCAACCTACGAGCAGTACTTC	CASSLAGDRGATYEQYF
TRBV29-1	TRBJ2-5	-	few	TGCAGCCTTCTATCCGATTGGGGAGAGACCCAGTACTTC	CSLLSDWGETQYF
TRBV7-8	TRBJ2-2	-	few	TGTGCCAGCAGCCTTATCCCGACGGAGCTGTTTTTT	CASSLIPTELFF
TRBV11-2	TRBJ1-1	-	-	TGTGCCAGCAGCTTCGGAACTGAAGCTTTCTTT	CASSFGTEAFF
TRBV29-1	TRBJ1-1	-	few	TGCAGCGTTGAAGACCGCGGAAGGGGATTCTTT	CSVEDRGRGFF
TRBV5-1	TRBJ2-3	-	-	TGCGCCAGCAGCTTGCATCCCTTAGGGGCAGATACGCAGTATTTT	CASSLHPLGADTQYF
TRBV5-6	TRBJ2-2	TRBD1	-	TGTGCCAGCAGGTTTGGACAGGTCTACACCGGGGAGCTGTTTTTT	CASRFGQVYTGELFF
TRBV5-6	TRBJ2-7	-	-	TGTGCCAGCAGCTTCCCGACAGACTCCTACGAGCAGTACTTC	CASSFPTDSYEQYF
TRBV29-1	TRBJ2-7	-	few	TGCAGCGTGCGGCAAAACGACGACGAGCAGTACTTC	CSVRQNDDEQYF
TRBV4-1	TRBJ2-5	-	few	TGCGCCAGCAGCCAGACTCAGACAGGGAGGCAAGAGACCCAGTACTTC	CASSQTQTGRQETQYF
TRBV18	TRBJ1-5	-	-	TGTGCCAGCTCACAACAGGTACGGGGTCATCAGCCCCAGCATTTT	CASSQQVRGHQPQHF
TRBV19	TRBJ2-7	TRBD2	few	TGTGCCAGTAGTACGGGGCTAGCGGGGGTCTACGAGCAGTACTTC	CASSTGLAGVYEQYF
TRBV19	TRBJ1-5	TRBD1	few	TGTGCCAGTAGCCTGATAAACAGGGGCGGTCAGCCCCAGCATTTT	CASSLINRGGQPQHF
TRBV2	TRBJ2-7	TRBD2	-	TGTGCCAGCATCGGACTAGCGGACCGATCGGAGCAGTACTTC	CASIGLADRSEQYF
TRBV7-9	TRBJ2-5	-	-	TGTGCCAGCAGCTTAGACAGGTTCTTTCCGGGACAAGAGACCCAGTACTTC	CASSLDRFFPGQETQYF
TRBV7-9	TRBJ1-4	-	-	TGTGCCAGCAGCAAAACCCGACAGGAGAATGAAAAACTGTTTTTT	CASSKTRQENEKLFF
TRBV9	TRBJ1-5	-	-	TGTGCCAGCAGCGTAGGTCCCGGGAGCAATCAGCCCCAGCATTTT	CASSVGPGSNQPQHF
TRBV13	TRBJ2-5	-	-	TGTGCCAGCAGCTACCAACAGGGAGGGAGAGAGACCCAGTACTTC	CASSYQQGGRETQYF
TRBV2	TRBJ2-1	TRBD2	-	TGTGCCAGCAGTGAATCAGGCGGGAGGGAGCAGTTCTTC	CASSESGGREQFF
TRBV9	TRBJ2-3	-	-	TGTGCCAGCAGCGTAGAGGCAACTCACGCCCCGATAATGCAGTATTTT	CASSVEATHAPIMQYF
TRBV7-8	TRBJ2-7	TRBD2	-	TGTGCCAGCAGTAAACTAGCGGGAGGCTACGAGCAGTACTTC	CASSKLAGGYEQYF
TRBV29-1	TRBJ2-2	-	-	TGCAGCGTTTTAGGGAACACCGGGGAGCTGTTTTTT	CSVLGNTGELFF
TRBV30	TRBJ1-2	TRBD1	-	TGTGCCCGCGAAGCAGGGGGCTATGGCTACACCTTC	CAREAGGYGYTF
TRBV28	TRBJ2-4	TRBD2	-	TGTGCCAGCAGAAGCACAGAAGTAGGGCTAGCGGGAGGGTCTCAGTACTTC	CASRSTEVGLAGGSQYF
TRBV6-5	TRBJ2-1	-	-	TGTGCCAGCAGTTACTACGGTGACAATGAGCAGTTCTTC	CASSYYGDNEQFF
TRBV19	TRBJ1-2	TRBD1	few	TGTGCCAGTAGTACCCCGTCGGACAGGGAGCTATATGGCTACACCTTC	CASSTPSDRELYGYTF
TRBV27	TRBJ2-7	-	-	TGTGCCAGCAGCCCCATACCTCCCTACGAGCAGTACTTC	CASSPIPPYEQYF
TRBV6-5	TRBJ2-7	-	once	TGTGCCAGCAGTTACTCAGACGAGCAGTACTTC	CASSYSDEQYF
TRBV5-1	TRBJ2-1	-	once	TGCGCCAGCAGCTTGGACAGGCGTGGATACAATGAGCAGTTCTTC	CASSLDRRGYNEQFF
TRBV28	TRBJ2-3	-	-	TGTGCCAGCAGTTTAAGAAGGACGGGAGCCCTAGCGGATACGCAGTATTTT	CASSLRRTGALADTQYF